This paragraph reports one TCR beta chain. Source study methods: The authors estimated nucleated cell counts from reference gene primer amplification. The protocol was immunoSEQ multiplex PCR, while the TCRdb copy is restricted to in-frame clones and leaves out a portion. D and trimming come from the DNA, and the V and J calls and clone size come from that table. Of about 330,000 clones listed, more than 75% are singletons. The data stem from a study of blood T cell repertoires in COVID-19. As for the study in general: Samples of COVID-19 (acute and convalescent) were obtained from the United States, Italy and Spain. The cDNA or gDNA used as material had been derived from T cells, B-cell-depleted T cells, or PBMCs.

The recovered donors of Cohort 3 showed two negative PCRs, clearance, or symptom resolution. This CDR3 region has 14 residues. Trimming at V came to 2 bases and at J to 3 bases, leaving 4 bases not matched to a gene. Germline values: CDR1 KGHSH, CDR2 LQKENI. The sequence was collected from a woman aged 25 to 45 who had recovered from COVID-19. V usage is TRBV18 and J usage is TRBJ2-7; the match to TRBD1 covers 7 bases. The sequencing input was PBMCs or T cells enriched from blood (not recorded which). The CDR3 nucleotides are TGTGCCAGCTCACCAAGGGACAGAATCTACGAGCAGTACTTC. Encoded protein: CASSPRDRIYEQYF.